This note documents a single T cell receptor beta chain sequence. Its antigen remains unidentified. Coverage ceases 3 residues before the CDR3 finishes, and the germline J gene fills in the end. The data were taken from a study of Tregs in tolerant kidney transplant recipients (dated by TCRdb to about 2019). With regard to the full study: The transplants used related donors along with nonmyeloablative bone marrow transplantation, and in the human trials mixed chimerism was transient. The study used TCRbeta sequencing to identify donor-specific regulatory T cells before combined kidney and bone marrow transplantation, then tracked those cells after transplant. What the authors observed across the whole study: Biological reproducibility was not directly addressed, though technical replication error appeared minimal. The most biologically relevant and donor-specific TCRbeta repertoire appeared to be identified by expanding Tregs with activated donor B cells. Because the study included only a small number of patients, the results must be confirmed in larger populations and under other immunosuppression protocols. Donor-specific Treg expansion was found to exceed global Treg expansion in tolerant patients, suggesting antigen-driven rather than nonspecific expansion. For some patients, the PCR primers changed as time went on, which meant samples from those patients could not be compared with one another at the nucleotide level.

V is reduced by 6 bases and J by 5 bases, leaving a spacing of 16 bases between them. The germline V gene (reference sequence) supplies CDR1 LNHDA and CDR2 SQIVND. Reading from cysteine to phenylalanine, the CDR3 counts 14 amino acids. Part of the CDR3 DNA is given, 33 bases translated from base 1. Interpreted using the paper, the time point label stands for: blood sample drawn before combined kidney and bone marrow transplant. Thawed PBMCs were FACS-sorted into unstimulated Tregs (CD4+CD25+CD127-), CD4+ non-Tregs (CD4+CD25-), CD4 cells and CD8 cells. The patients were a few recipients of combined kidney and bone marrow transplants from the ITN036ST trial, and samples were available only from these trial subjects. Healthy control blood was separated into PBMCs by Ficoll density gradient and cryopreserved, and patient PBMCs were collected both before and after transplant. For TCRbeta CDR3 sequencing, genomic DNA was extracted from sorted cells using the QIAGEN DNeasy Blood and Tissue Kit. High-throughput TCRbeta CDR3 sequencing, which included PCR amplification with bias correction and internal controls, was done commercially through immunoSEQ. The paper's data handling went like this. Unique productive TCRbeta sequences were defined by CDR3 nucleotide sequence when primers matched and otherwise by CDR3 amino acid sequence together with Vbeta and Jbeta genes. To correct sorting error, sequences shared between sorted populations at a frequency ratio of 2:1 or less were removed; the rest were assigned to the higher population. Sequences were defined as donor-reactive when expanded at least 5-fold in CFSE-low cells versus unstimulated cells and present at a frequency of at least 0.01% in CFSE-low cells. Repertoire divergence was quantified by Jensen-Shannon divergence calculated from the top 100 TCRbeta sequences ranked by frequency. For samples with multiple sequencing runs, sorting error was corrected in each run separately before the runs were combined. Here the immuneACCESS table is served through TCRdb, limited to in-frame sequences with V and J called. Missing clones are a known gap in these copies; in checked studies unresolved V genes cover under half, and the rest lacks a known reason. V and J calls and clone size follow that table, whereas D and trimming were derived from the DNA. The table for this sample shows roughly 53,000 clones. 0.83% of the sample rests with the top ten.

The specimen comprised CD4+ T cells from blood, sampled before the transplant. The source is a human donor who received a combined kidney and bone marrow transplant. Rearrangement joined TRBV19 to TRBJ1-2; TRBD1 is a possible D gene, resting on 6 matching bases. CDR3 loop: CASSPDRKPYGYTF. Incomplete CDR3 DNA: TGTGCCAGTAGCCCGGACAGAAAGCCATATGGC.